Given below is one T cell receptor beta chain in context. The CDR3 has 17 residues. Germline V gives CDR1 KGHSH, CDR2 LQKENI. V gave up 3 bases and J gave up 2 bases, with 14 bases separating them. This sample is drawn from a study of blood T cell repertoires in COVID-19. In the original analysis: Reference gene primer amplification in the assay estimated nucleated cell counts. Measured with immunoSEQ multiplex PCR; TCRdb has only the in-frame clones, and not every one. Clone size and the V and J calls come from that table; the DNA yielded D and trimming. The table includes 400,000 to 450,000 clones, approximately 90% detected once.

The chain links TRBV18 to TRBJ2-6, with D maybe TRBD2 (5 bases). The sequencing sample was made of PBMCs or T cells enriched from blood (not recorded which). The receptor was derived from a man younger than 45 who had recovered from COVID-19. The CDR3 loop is CASSPGTGIAGANVLTF. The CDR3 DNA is TGTGCCAGCTCACCGGGCACGGGGATCGCTGGGGCCAACGTCCTGACTTTC.